Presented here are 11 T cell receptor beta chains from one specimen sequenced in a study of memory CD4+ T cells and cytomegalovirus serostatus. Sequencing was performed with immunoSEQ multiplex PCR; in TCRdb, only in-frame clones are kept and a portion is missing. The data contain around 54,000 clones, about 80% of them singletons. Single viable CD3+CD4+CD8-CD45RO+ cells were sorted as the memory CD4+ T cells. The sample taken for sequencing was memory CD4+ T cells from blood. Receptors originate from an adult in good health and CMV-seropositive.

In its sample, this clone ranks as medium-sized. The chain couples TRBV9 to TRBJ1-3, with TRBD1 matching 9 bases. CDR1 is SGDLS and CDR2 is YYNGEE in the germline V gene. The J segment lost 4 bases and the V segment lost 4 bases, leaving 15 bases of the junction unmatched. The CDR3 covers 18 residues. CDR3 nucleotides: TGTGCCAGCAGCCCCAGTCCCGGGACAGGGAGATACGGAAACACCATATATTTT. Its protein product is CASSPSPGTGRYGNTIYF.

The table lists this clone with a few counts. This chain connects TRBV30 to TRBJ2-2; D remains unclear. V dropped 1 base and J dropped 6 bases, with 9 bases sitting between them. This CDR3 spans 13 amino acids. Germline CDR1 GTSNPN, CDR2 SVGIG (reference sequence). In DNA form, the CDR3 reads TGTGCCTGGAGTGAGGCCCGGGCCGGGGAGCTGTTTTTT. Protein: CAWSEARAGELFF.

The chain couples TRBV7-9 to TRBJ1-1; 10 bases fit TRBD1. CDR3 length: 16 amino acids. Germline assignment: CDR1 SEHNR and CDR2 FQNEAQ (reference sequence). V trimming: 5 bases; J trimming: 2 bases; junction bases outside the gene matches: 8. The CDR3 loop is CASSRQGAIRNTEAFF. CDR3 bases: TGTGCCAGCAGCAGACAGGGGGCGATTCGAAACACTGAAGCTTTCTTT.

V and J are TRBV11-2 and TRBJ2-1, with 11 bases matching TRBD2. The CDR3 length is 17 residues. Germline V lookup: CDR1 SGHAT, CDR2 FQNNGV. With V trimmed by 0 bases and J by 4 bases, 5 bases remained unmatched. The CDR3 protein is CASSLDRSGRAYNEQFF. As DNA, the CDR3 is TGTGCCAGCAGCTTAGATCGTAGCGGGAGGGCGTACAATGAGCAGTTCTTC. Full variable domain (outside the CDR3, taken from reference TRBV11-2 and TRBJ2-1): EAGVAQSPRYKIIEKRQSVAFWCNPISGHATLYWYQQILGQGPKLLIQFQNNGVVDDSQLPKDRFSAERLKGVDSTLKIQPAKLEDSAVYLCASSLDRSGRAYNEQFFGPGTRLTVL.

This clone appeared a few times. CDR3 sequence: CASSSWGQPQHF. The DNA of the CDR3 is TGTGCCAGCAGTTCGTGGGGTCAGCCCCAGCATTTT. This chain connects TRBV6-5 to TRBJ1-5; D ambiguous. The V gene lost 4 bases and the J gene lost 6 bases, with 7 bases spanning the gap. Per germline, CDR1 MNHEY and CDR2 SVGAGI. This CDR3 is 12 amino acids long.

The chain joins TRBV11-3 to TRBJ2-1; 13 bases agree with TRBD2. The CDR3 has 16 amino acids. CDR1 and CDR2 from the germline V gene are SGHNT and YENEEA. The ends lost 5 bases at V and 5 bases at J; junction bases unmatched: 6. CDR3 amino acids: CASSKTSGRPHNEQFF. The CDR3 DNA sequence: TGTGCCAGCAGCAAGACTAGCGGGAGGCCTCACAATGAGCAGTTCTTC.

Sample share makes this clone medium-sized. This chain uses TRBV28 with TRBJ2-5; TRBD1 matches 7 bases. CDR1 MDHEN and CDR2 SYDVKM come from the germline V gene. After removal of 6 bases from V and 5 bases from J, the junction contained 9 bases not matched to a gene. The CDR3 sequence is 14 residues long. CDR3 coding DNA: TGTGCCAGCAGCTCCGGGACAGTCAAGGAGACCCAGTACTTC. This encodes CASSSGTVKETQYF.

The chain recombines TRBV7-2 with TRBJ2-3; tentatively, D is TRBD2 (6 bases). This CDR3 region has 12 residues. CDR1 SGHTA and CDR2 FQGNSA come from the germline V gene. V was cut by 5 bases and J by 6 bases, with 9 bases left in between. The CDR3 DNA reads TGTGCCAGCAGCAAGCGGGTGGATACGCAGTATTTT. Protein product: CASSKRVDTQYF.

The chain has TRBV11-2 and TRBJ2-2; 7 bases fit TRBD2. This CDR3 has 19 amino acids. With V trimmed by 5 bases and J by 4 bases, 19 bases remained unmatched. CDR1 is SGHAT and CDR2 is FQNNGV in the germline V gene. CDR3: CASSPPWEGGAGSTGELFF. The CDR3 DNA sequence: TGTGCCAGCAGCCCGCCGTGGGAGGGCGGGGCAGGCAGCACCGGGGAGCTGTTTTTT.

The V call is TRBV19, the J call TRBJ2-5; D gene ambiguous. Germline V lookup: CDR1 LNHDA, CDR2 SQIVND (reference sequence). The CDR3 is 14 amino acids. The V end lost 1 base, the J end lost 6 bases, and 12 bases lay between the germline ends. The CDR3 loop is CASSIAVTSKTQYF. The CDR3 bases are TGTGCCAGTAGTATAGCAGTGACTTCCAAGACCCAGTACTTC.

J is TRBJ2-5 and V is TRBV7-9; 10 bases agree with TRBD1. The germline V gene has CDR1 SEHNR and CDR2 FQNEAQ (reference sequence). The CDR3 is made up of 19 amino acids. V lost 6 bases and J lost 4; bases outside the gene matches: 20. Written as DNA, the CDR3 is TGTGCCAGCAGTTCCCCGGGACAGGGGAGGATCTTAGCGGGAGAGACCCAGTACTTC. Its translation: CASSSPGQGRILAGETQYF.